The 17 T cell receptor beta chains listed next were all sequenced from one sample in a study of OX40 agonist ivuxolimab in advanced cancers. Sequenced by immunoSEQ multiplex PCR; TCRdb stores in-frame clones only, minus some. The sample contains about 84,000 clones, 89% of which appear only once. Specimen: CD4+ or CD8+ T cells sorted from blood, collected in a trial of the OX40 agonist ivuxolimab. The receptor set was obtained from an adult with an advanced solid tumor such as melanoma, head and neck, liver or kidney cancer.

The chain links TRBV30 to TRBJ2-1; 10 nucleotides align to TRBD2. Per the germline V gene, CDR1 is GTSNPN and CDR2 is SVGIG (reference sequence). The CDR3 has 16 residues. The junction had 6 bases not matched to a gene; V was cut back by 1 base and J by 3 bases. The CDR3 region is CAWSALAGPYYNEQFF. CDR3 nucleotides: TGTGCCTGGAGTGCACTAGCGGGGCCTTACTACAATGAGCAGTTCTTC.

The chain couples TRBV19 to TRBJ2-7, with a tentative D call TRBD1 (6 bases). The CDR3 contains 15 residues. V lost 3 bases and J lost 2, with 14 bases in between. Germline-derived CDR1 and CDR2 are LNHDA and SQIVND (reference sequence). CDR3 sequence reads: CASSIQQGSTYEQYF. CDR3 bases: TGTGCCAGTAGTATCCAACAGGGTTCCACCTACGAGCAGTACTTC.

This clone was seen a single time. The chain uses TRBV27 and TRBJ2-7; 9 bases map to TRBD2. V lost 2 bases and J lost 7; bases outside the gene matches: 15. The CDR3 runs to 17 residues. CDR1 is MNHEY, CDR2 SMNVEV, per germline (reference sequence). The CDR3 is CASSLLWRGGRPREQYF. CDR3 coding DNA: TGTGCCAGCAGTTTACTCTGGCGGGGGGGCCGTCCTCGGGAGCAGTACTTC.

The J gene is TRBJ2-1, the V gene TRBV6-1; D not certain. CDR3 length equals 16 residues. V lost 1 base and J 7 bases, leaving 17 bases between the germline ends. Germline V gene lookup returns CDR1 MNHNS and CDR2 SASEGT. The CDR3 loop is CASSEVRVQPRNEQFF. As DNA, the CDR3 is TGTGCCAGCAGTGAAGTACGCGTGCAGCCGCGGAATGAGCAGTTCTTC.

V is TRBV29-1 and J is TRBJ2-7, with D maybe TRBD2 (7 bases). Trimming took off 4 bases at V and 6 bases at J, with 16 bases between the two ends. Per the germline V gene, CDR1 is SQVTM and CDR2 is ANQGSEA. The CDR3 runs to 13 residues. In DNA form, the CDR3 reads TGCAGCGTTGTGGGAGGGGGGGATTCCGAGCAGTACTTC. Residues: CSVVGGGDSEQYF.

The J gene is TRBJ1-2, the V gene TRBV6-6, with D uncertain. V shed 2 bases and J shed 3 bases, with 13 bases lying between them. The V gene's germline CDR1 is MNHNY and CDR2 SVGAGI (reference sequence). The CDR3 loop spans 15 amino acids. In DNA, the CDR3 is TGTGCCAGCAGTTACGACGGGGAGCGGGACTATGGCTACACCTTC. Translation gives CASSYDGERDYGYTF.

The chain has TRBV4-2 and TRBJ2-5, with 12 bases lining up with TRBD2. The V gene's germline CDR1 is LGHNA and CDR2 YNFKEQ. The V and J ends lost 5 bases and 2 bases, in that order; junction bases with no gene match: 9. This CDR3 comprises 17 residues. The CDR3 here is CASSKGSLAGGQETQYF. In DNA, the CDR3 is TGTGCCAGCAGCAAAGGTAGTCTAGCGGGGGGGCAAGAGACCCAGTACTTC.

The V and J genes are TRBV10-3 and TRBJ2-3; weak D call: TRBD1 (6 bases). CDR3 size: 14 residues. Trimming took 10 bases from V and 2 from J, leaving 16 bases between them. Germline V CDR1 and CDR2: ENHRY, SYGVKD. The CDR3 bases are TGTGCCACCACGACAGGTTCCTTCACAGATACGCAGTATTTT. Its translation: CATTTGSFTDTQYF.

This rearrangement joins TRBV2 to TRBJ1-2; 9 bases are shared with TRBD1. Germline CDR1 is SNHLY and CDR2 is FYNNEI. V shed 3 bases and J 7 bases; nucleotides not matched to a gene: 6. The CDR3 runs 14 residues. CDR3 coding DNA: TGTGCCAGCAGTGAGAGGGACAGGGATTTTGGCTACACCTTC. Translation gives CASSERDRDFGYTF.

The J gene is TRBJ1-6, the V gene TRBV5-1; D unclear. Trimming shortened V by 0 bases and J by 10 bases, and 14 bases separated the two germline ends. The germline CDR1 and CDR2 sequences are SGHRS and YFSETQ. The CDR3 runs to 15 residues. The DNA for the CDR3 is TGCGCCAGCAGCTTGGAGGTGGGTTGGGAATCACCCCTCCACTTT. Translation gives CASSLEVGWESPLHF.

The chain combines TRBV9 with TRBJ2-3, with D possibly being TRBD2 (6 bases). From germline, CDR1 is SGDLS and CDR2 YYNGEE. The CDR3 contains 14 residues. The V end lost 3 bases, the J end lost 3 bases, and 11 bases lay between the germline ends. The CDR3: CASSAPRGTDTQYF. The DNA of the CDR3 is TGTGCCAGCAGCGCCCCCCGGGGGACAGATACGCAGTATTTT.

The genes are TRBV27 and TRBJ1-5; D is possibly TRBD1 (5 bases). CDR3 length equals 15 residues. Deletions cut 2 bases from V and 2 bases from J, with 10 bases between. Germline V lookup: CDR1 MNHEY, CDR2 SMNVEV (reference sequence). CDR3 sequence reads: CASSLEGLGNQPQHF. The DNA for the CDR3 is TGTGCCAGCAGTTTAGAGGGGCTGGGCAATCAGCCCCAGCATTTT.

In this sample, this clone turned up once. V usage is TRBV10-3 and J usage is TRBJ2-2; TRBD1 matches 7 bases. The ends lost 4 bases at V and 2 bases at J; junction bases unmatched: 7. Looked up from germline, CDR1 is ENHRY and CDR2 is SYGVKD. The CDR3 has 16 residues. Here the CDR3 reads CAISAGTAQNTGELFF. For the CDR3, the DNA is TGTGCCATCAGTGCTGGGACAGCTCAAAACACCGGGGAGCTGTTTTTT.

The rearrangement uses TRBV4-2 and TRBJ2-1, with D tentatively TRBD2 (6 bases). This CDR3 contains 16 residues. Germline V gives CDR1 LGHNA, CDR2 YNFKEQ. Trimming took off 0 bases at V and 5 bases at J, with 14 bases between the two ends. The CDR3: CASSQEGLAEDNEQFF. CDR3 DNA: TGTGCCAGCAGCCAAGAGGGACTTGCGGAAGACAATGAGCAGTTCTTC.

V and J are TRBV5-4 and TRBJ2-5; D possibly uses TRBD1 or TRBD2 (5 bases each). The V gene lost 0 bases and the J gene lost 4 bases, with 13 bases spanning the gap. The CDR3 runs to 15 residues. The V gene's germline CDR1 is SGHNT and CDR2 YYREEE (reference sequence). The CDR3 DNA sequence: TGTGCCAGCAGCTTGGCGGGGCCCGTGGTAGAGACCCAGTACTTC. It yields the protein CASSLAGPVVETQYF.

This chain links TRBV5-1 with TRBJ1-4, with 10 bases fitting TRBD1. CDR3 size: 16 residues. The J segment lost 10 bases and the V segment lost 1 base, leaving 10 bases of the junction unmatched. Looked up from germline, CDR1 is SGHRS and CDR2 is YFSETQ. CDR3 bases: TGCGCCAGCAGCTTGACCCGACAGGGGGCGCGAGGAAAACTGTTTTTT. Protein product: CASSLTRQGARGKLFF.

In this sample, this clone turned up once. V gene TRBV7-9 combines with J gene TRBJ2-1; 7 bases are a match to TRBD1. With V trimmed by 5 bases and J by 2 bases, 9 bases remained unmatched. The CDR3 has 16 amino acids. The germline gives CDR1 SEHNR, CDR2 FQNEAQ (reference sequence). CDR3 region: CASSPTGSRAYNEQFF. CDR3 nucleotides: TGTGCCAGCAGCCCGACAGGGTCTAGGGCCTACAATGAGCAGTTCTTC.